This T cell receptor (beta chain) was documented in a study of blood T cell repertoires in COVID-19. Across the study: From the United States, Italy and Spain came samples of acute and convalescent COVID-19. PBMCs, B-cell-depleted T cells, or T cells were the source of the cDNA or gDNA that made up the material.

Methods used by the authors: Quantification of nucleated cells was approximated via reference gene primer amplification. TCRdb's copy holds only in-frame clones and misses some; the assay was immunoSEQ multiplex PCR. Clonal size and the V and J genes are those of that table, whereas D and trimming came from the DNA. The table records 300,000 or so clones, 87% of them present only once. V was trimmed by 6 bases and J by 5 bases, leaving 8 bases between them. From germline, CDR1 is SGHVS and CDR2 FQNEAQ. This CDR3 comprises 12 residues. The clonotype comes from a woman between 35 and 50 years old who had recovered from COVID-19. The chain recombines TRBV7-8 with TRBJ1-5; D gene unclear. The specimen sequenced was peripheral blood. The CDR3 coding sequence is TGTGCCAGCAGTTCCTCGTATCAGCCCCAGCATTTT. Protein sequence: CASSSSYQPQHF.